This T cell receptor beta chain comes out of a study of T cell responses to AZD1222 COVID-19 vaccine. Assay used: immunoSEQ multiplex PCR; TCRdb lists only in-frame clones, some missing. The sample has some 42,000 clones, around 80% seen once. Trimming removed 2 bases from V and 4 bases from J, with 9 bases in between. The germline V gene has CDR1 SQVTM and CDR2 ANQGSEA. The CDR3 has 13 amino acids. This specimen consisted of peripheral blood, obtained 28 days after the second AZD1222 dose. This chain connects TRBV29-1 to TRBJ1-3; D uncertain. The receptor comes from an adult who received the AZD1222 COVID-19 vaccine. CDR3 nucleotides: TGCAGCGTTGAACAGGCGTTGGGAAACACCATATATTTT. Protein: CSVEQALGNTIYF.